The clone carrying this T cell receptor beta chain was counted many times. Time point of the sample: newly diagnosed GD, antithyroid drugs for less than 3 months. PBMCs were the source of the RNA used for TCR sequencing. Building of the TCR beta libraries involved iRepertoire HTBI primers and Arm-PCR of CDR3 regions. TCRdb re-called the multiplex PCR reads with MiXCR, one entry per CDR3 protein. Of approximately 390,000 distinct CDR3 sequences in the sample, roughly 16% were seen once. This sample is part of a study of regulatory T cells in long-lasting Graves disease. V was clipped by 2 bases and J by 1 base, with 9 bases between them. This CDR3 region has 14 residues. Germline CDR1 and CDR2: SNHLY and FYNNEI. The same sample was also studied in work on T cells in Graves' hyperthyroidism and ophthalmopathy. According to that study: Patients were excluded because of uncontrolled infection, other autoimmune disease, pregnancy or lactation.

Sample: peripheral blood mononuclear cells (PBMCs), taken at new diagnosis, from a patient treated with antithyroid drugs. The V gene is TRBV2, the J gene TRBJ2-7; no reliable D call. The sequence was obtained from a woman under 30 with Graves disease. CDR3 bases: TGTGCCAGCAGTGAATCTTGGAAGTCCTACGAGCAGTACTTC. Its protein is CASSESWKSYEQYF.